These T cell receptor beta chains were read from a single sample in a study of PD-L1 blockade in urothelial cancer. Sequenced by immunoSEQ multiplex PCR; TCRdb stores in-frame clones only, minus some. This table holds about 43,000 clones, 75% to 85% found once. The material sequenced was PBMCs, taken around atezolizumab (anti-PD-L1) treatment. Receptors originate from a man aged 55 to 69 with urothelial cancer. Each CDR3 is given with its conserved first and last residue. D genes are given only for firm matches.

>TRBJ1-6|TRBV7-9|.
CASSPLGGGSPLHF
>TRBJ2-7|TRBV4-2|TRBD1
CASSQEGTETYEQYF
>TRBJ1-4|TRBV7-2|TRBD1
CASSLYGQAAEKLFF
>TRBJ2-3|TRBV4-3|TRBD1
CASSQNTGGGDTQYF
>TRBJ1-3|TRBV30|.
CAWSTSASGNTIYF
>TRBJ2-5|TRBV19|.
CASSTGPKETQYF
>TRBJ2-2|TRBV19|TRBD2
CASSYGLAGKGTGELFF
>TRBJ1-1|TRBV5-1|TRBD1
CASRGDRGNTEAFF
>TRBJ1-2|TRBV2|.
CASTVNSQANYGYTF
>TRBJ1-2|TRBV6-5|.
CASSPTDTYGYTF
>TRBJ2-7|TRBV4-2|.
CASSQPGTEQYF
>TRBJ2-3|TRBV5-1|.
CASSSRTSTSTDTQYF
>TRBJ1-2|TRBV7-9|.
CASSFGQGNYGYTF
>TRBJ1-2|TRBV20-1|TRBD1
CSAGDRNGYTF
>TRBJ2-1|TRBV6-6|TRBD2
CAARGEASYEQFF
>TRBJ1-4|TRBV29-1|.
CSVEESGYGEKLFF
>TRBJ2-7|TRBV4-2|TRBD1
CASSQDQGVGEQYF
>TRBJ1-3|TRBV18|TRBD1
CASSRQGRPVLGNTIYF
>TRBJ2-4|TRBV28|TRBD1
CASGPRTGGIQYF
>TRBJ1-1|TRBV18|.
CASSPTGLLAFF
>TRBJ1-1|TRBV18|.
CASSPRNTEAFF
>TRBJ1-2|TRBV5-1|.
CASSLGSGVYGYTF
>TRBJ2-2|TRBV6-6|.
CASRALGELFF
>TRBJ2-3|TRBV5-1|TRBD2
CASSLAPQSGGSTDTQYF
>TRBJ2-7|TRBV27|TRBD2
CASQNSGRLTYEQYF
>TRBJ2-1|TRBV19|TRBD2
CASSPLLLAGGGNEQFF
>TRBJ2-2|TRBV11-2|TRBD1
CASSLVGTGNTGELFF
>TRBJ1-5|TRBV28|TRBD1
CASTDRGRNQPQHF
>TRBJ1-5|TRBV19|TRBD1
CASSIYAQGNQPQHF
>TRBJ1-2|TRBV28|TRBD1
CASRVQGAGGYTF
>TRBJ2-7|TRBV5-8|.
CASNKQGKVDEQYF
>TRBJ2-7|TRBV15|.
CATSRDKLGRGNYEQYF
>TRBJ2-3|TRBV2|TRBD2
CASSGFSGGPLGSTDTQYF
>TRBJ2-4|TRBV10-1|.
CASSESQGNIQYF
>TRBJ1-2|TRBV5-1|.
CASSLGGKGYTF
>TRBJ2-1|TRBV10-3|TRBD2
CAISEFTGGDNNEQFF
>TRBJ2-3|TRBV7-2|TRBD2
CASSGGLAGGNTDTQYF
>TRBJ1-1|TRBV27|TRBD1
CASRPGDRATEAFF
>TRBJ2-1|TRBV9|.
CASSVERSTYNEQFF